The present TCR beta chain was sequenced within a study of blood T cell repertoires in COVID-19. Background on the study: The United States, Italy and Spain supplied acute and convalescent COVID-19 samples. Nucleic acid was either cDNA or gDNA, and it came from T cells, B-cell-depleted T cells, or PBMCs.

Looked up from germline, CDR1 is MDHEN and CDR2 is SYDVKM. The CDR3 totals 11 residues. The V gene lost 3 bases and the J gene lost 11 bases, with 7 bases spanning the gap. Study processing details: Reference gene primer amplification yielded estimated nucleated cell counts. Sequenced by immunoSEQ multiplex PCR; TCRdb stores in-frame clones only, minus some. The D gene and trimming were derived from the DNA, and the V and J assignments and clone size from that table. Of some 200,000 clones listed, 82% are singletons. The sample taken for sequencing was peripheral blood. The chain is built from TRBV28 and TRBJ1-4; D call uncertain. The source of this sequence is a human donor with acute or convalescent COVID-19. The donor label of this sample is uncertain. This chain's CDR3 is CASSFEVKLFF. DNA for the CDR3: TGTGCCAGCAGTTTCGAGGTGAAACTGTTTTTT.